This T cell receptor (beta chain) stems from a study of shared clonotypes between healthy human individuals. Study overall: CD4 naive and memory got three plates each, CD8 naive two, CD8 memory one.

As for this clone: No antigen is known for it.

Libraries were prepared by immunoSEQ multiplex PCR; TCRdb keeps only in-frame clonotypes and omits some of them. Altogether over a million clones are present, about 75% being singletons, with the ten largest covering approximately 1.5%. General study findings and limits: A handful of donors had around 5% of their naive CD4 clonotypes in common. Despite large depth, sorted-subset datasets appeared incompletely sequenced. Relative to clonotypes present in all four donors, those not shared had lower generation probabilities.

Germline CDR1 SQVTM, CDR2 ANQGSEA. Trimming took 1 base from V and 3 from J; bases not matched to a gene: 4. CDR3 length: 14 amino acids. Sample: memory CD4+ T cells sorted from blood. The subset denotes: CD45RA-negative fraction. The chain links TRBV29-1 to TRBJ2-3, with 7 bases matching TRBD2. The source is a young man in good health. This CDR3 is CSVEVTGGTDTQYF. CDR3 DNA: TGCAGCGTTGAAGTAACCGGGGGGACAGATACGCAGTATTTT.